The clone carrying this T cell receptor beta chain showed up just a few times. Its target is not known. A universal primer site was incorporated via template switching, and the cDNA contained unique molecular identifiers. From the 5' RACE reads, TCRdb called clonotypes with MiXCR, one entry per CDR3 protein. The repertoire includes 250,000 to 300,000 distinct CDR3 sequences, over 8.5% of them detected once, and about 7.1% sits in the top ten. The source of the sample is a study of identical twins. Regarding the study as a whole: Twin pairs' shared out-of-frame alpha sequences were enriched in low generation probability. A lower insertion count was a feature of abundant cord blood beta clonotypes, with no such feature in memory repertoires.

The CDR3 covers 11 residues. V lost 6 bases and J lost 10; bases outside the gene matches: 6. Germline CDR1 is SQVTM and CDR2 is ANQGSEA. A further study also used this sample, focusing on yellow fever vaccine responses in identical twins.

The chain combines TRBV29-1 with TRBJ2-1; 7 bases line up with TRBD2. Sequences were obtained from CD8+ T cells sorted from blood. The receptor was isolated from a young woman in good health. CDR3 DNA sequence: TGCAGCGTCGCAGGGCGGGGGGAGCAGTTCTTC. Translating it yields CSVAGRGEQFF.